The clone carrying this T cell receptor (beta chain) appeared many times. Its matching antigen is unknown. Germline V gene data show CDR1 as SGHTA and CDR2 as FQGNSA. The CDR3 runs 15 residues. J was trimmed by 6 bases and V by 2 bases; bases with no gene match: 3. This sample was included in a study of regulatory T cells in long-lasting Graves disease. Findings of the study overall: Accuracy may have been reduced by the small sample size. It was peripheral blood alone, not thyroid tissue, that was studied.

Libraries of TCR beta came from iRepertoire HTBI primers plus Arm-PCR of CDR3 regions. In the original workflow: Samples revealed fewer than 65 TRBV and around 13 TRBJ segments. TCRdb fed the multiplex PCR reads into MiXCR, producing one record per CDR3 protein. The V and J calls and clone size come from TCRdb's table, not from the authors' own analysis. The table shows roughly 320,000 distinct CDR3 sequences, with over 15% occurring only once. Sample time point: newly diagnosed GD, antithyroid drugs for less than 3 months. From PBMCs, RNA was extracted and then used to make the TCR library. The data were also submitted as part of a second study, on T cells in Graves' hyperthyroidism and ophthalmopathy. Per that paper: The HTBI primer set was used in a first-round RT-PCR of the TCR CDR3.

This receptor was taken from a man aged 40-55 years with Graves disease. Source: peripheral blood mononuclear cells (PBMCs), taken at new diagnosis, from a patient treated with antithyroid drugs. The chain combines TRBV7-2 with TRBJ2-3; TRBD2 agrees at 12 bases. DNA of the CDR3: TGTGCCAGCAGCTTACCGGGACTAGCGGGTGATACGCAGTATTTT. This codes for CASSLPGLAGDTQYF.